Shown below are 28 T cell receptor beta chains from a single sample sequenced in a study of T cell clusters in autoimmune cytopenias. One tube held mixed TRB-A and TRB-B primer pools for touch-down PCR. No DNA is given; TCRdb re-called the multiplex PCR reads and lists each CDR3 protein once. In all, the sample yields about 6,600 distinct CDR3 sequences. TRB was amplified from about 250 ng of peripheral blood genomic DNA per sample. The specimen was peripheral blood. All receptors come from a human donor with an autoimmune cytopenia or autoimmune hepatitis (not recorded which).

This clonotype is identified as medium-sized from frequency. The rearrangement links TRBV6-4 to TRBJ2-3; no DNA is available, so the TRBD2 call from TCRdb remains unchecked. Germline V gene data show CDR1 as MRHNA and CDR2 as SNTAGT. This CDR3 is 16 amino acids long. The chain's CDR3 is CASSDSGGGPTDTQYF.

This clonotype counts as large by frequency. This chain links TRBV29-1 with TRBJ2-3; the TRBD1 assignment by TCRdb is unverifiable without DNA. This CDR3 has 13 amino acids. Germline CDR1 is SQVTM and CDR2 is ANQGSEA. The CDR3 reads CSVTPGDTDTQYF.

The CDR3 is CASSLNRDQAQPQHF. The gene calls are TRBV19 and TRBJ1-5; TCRdb lists TRBD1, though no DNA is available to test this call. This CDR3 has 15 amino acids. Germline lookup yields CDR1 LNHDA and CDR2 SQIVND (reference sequence).

The chain recombines TRBV5-1 with TRBJ1-2. The germline CDR1 and CDR2 sequences are SGHRS and YFSETQ. CDR3 size: 13 residues. The CDR3 sequence is CASSLTRNYGYTF.

Frequency places this clonotype as medium-sized. The chain joins TRBV29-1 to TRBJ1-4; no DNA is available, so the TRBD1 call from TCRdb remains unchecked. From germline, CDR1 is SQVTM and CDR2 ANQGSEA. This CDR3 has 14 amino acids. CDR3 residues: CSVGRTGSQEKLFF.

The V and J genes are TRBV4-3 and TRBJ1-4; absent DNA, TCRdb's TRBD1 call cannot be checked. The CDR3 is 19 residues long. Germline values: CDR1 LGHNA, CDR2 YSLEER. This CDR3 is CASSQVTGGGLATNEKLFF.

The CDR3 loop is CASSLYGTSGGGDTQYF. This chain joins TRBV7-2 and TRBJ2-3; as DNA is missing, the TRBD2 call by TCRdb cannot be tested. CDR3 length: 17 residues. Germline assignment: CDR1 SGHTA and CDR2 FQGNSA.

The chain recombines TRBV20-1 with TRBJ2-2; TCRdb returns TRBD2, unconfirmable since there is no DNA. Germline-derived CDR1 and CDR2 are DFQATT and SNEGSKA (reference sequence). The CDR3 has 14 residues. The CDR3 loop reads CSASGGPTTGELFF.

This clonotype is identified as medium-sized from frequency. The chain employs TRBV6-5 and TRBJ2-1; the D call from TCRdb, TRBD1, cannot be confirmed without DNA. The CDR3 extends over 17 amino acids. From germline, CDR1 is MNHEY and CDR2 SVGAGI. This chain's CDR3 is CASSSTGGAGTYNEQFF.

J is TRBJ2-7 and V is TRBV20-1; TCRdb's assignment of TRBD1 cannot be checked, as there is no DNA. The CDR3 covers 13 residues. Germline V gene sequence: CDR1 DFQATT, CDR2 SNEGSKA (reference sequence). The CDR3 loop is CSAHPGQVYEQYF.

In terms of frequency, this clonotype is medium-sized (0.01 to 0.1%). This sequence joins TRBV12-3 or TRBV12-4 and TRBJ2-7; TCRdb gives TRBD2 as the D gene, but with no DNA this cannot be confirmed. This CDR3 region has 14 residues. The CDR3 loop reads CASSLILAKAEQYF.

This chain uses TRBV19 with TRBJ2-1; there is no DNA to check the TCRdb D call of TRBD2. Germline V gives CDR1 LNHDA, CDR2 SQIVND (reference sequence). CDR3 length: 16 residues. CDR3 sequence reads: CASSILAGGRYNEQFF. Supplemented by reference TRBV19 and TRBJ2-1, the full variable domain reads DGGITQSPKYLFRKEGQNVTLSCEQNLNHDAMYWYRQDPGQGLRLIYYSQIVNDFQKGDIAEGYSVSREKKESFPLTVTSAQKNPTAFYLCASSILAGGRYNEQFFGPGTRLTVL.

This clonotype is called medium-sized based on its frequency. The chain uses TRBV5-5 and TRBJ1-2; as DNA is missing, the TRBD1 call by TCRdb cannot be tested. The V gene's germline CDR1 is SGHKS and CDR2 YYEKEE (reference sequence). The CDR3 spans 13 residues. The chain's CDR3 is CASSPDSPLGYTF. The full variable domain, with the rest looked up from reference TRBV5-5 and TRBJ1-2, is DAGVTQSPTHLIKTRGQQVTLRCSPISGHKSVSWYQQVLGQGPQFIFQYYEKEERGRGNFPDRFSARQFPNYSSELNVNALLLGDSALYLCASSPDSPLGYTFGSGTRLTVV.

The chain links TRBV7-3 to TRBJ1-1; TCRdb indicates TRBD1, and absent DNA this call remains unverified. This CDR3 has 13 residues. Per germline, CDR1 SGHTA and CDR2 FQGTGA. This chain's CDR3 is CASSLWGDTEAFF.

Measured by frequency, this clonotype is medium-sized. The V and J genes are TRBV5-6 and TRBJ2-1. From germline, CDR1 is SGHDT and CDR2 YYEEEE. The CDR3 has 12 amino acids. CDR3 region: CASSLAGYEQFF.

The chain recombines TRBV7-2 with TRBJ1-5; TCRdb designates TRBD1, a call that cannot be tested without DNA. Per the germline V gene, CDR1 is SGHTA and CDR2 is FQGNSA. This CDR3 has 14 residues. The CDR3: CASSSPDRDGPQHF.

V is TRBV20-1 and J is TRBJ2-3; no DNA is available, so the TRBD2 call from TCRdb remains unchecked. In germline, CDR1 is DFQATT, CDR2 SNEGSKA (reference sequence). The CDR3 runs to 18 residues. Here the CDR3 reads CSASPLAGGTRVTDTQYF.

CDR3 residues: CASSPGQPGQPQHF. This rearrangement joins TRBV7-2 to TRBJ1-5; as DNA is missing, the TRBD1 call by TCRdb cannot be tested. The CDR3 is 14 amino acids. CDR1 and CDR2 (germline): SGHTA, FQGNSA.

The rearrangement links TRBV21-1 to TRBJ1-1. TRBV21-1 is a pseudogene segment. The CDR3 extends over 14 amino acids. CDR3 protein: CASSPRTMNTEAFF.

By frequency, this clonotype is medium-sized. The chain couples TRBV6-1 to TRBJ1-6. This CDR3 contains 13 residues. CDR1 and CDR2 (germline): MNHNS, SASEGT. CDR3: CASRKHGDSPLHF.

This clonotype ranks as medium-sized in terms of frequency. The rearrangement joins TRBV6-5 to TRBJ2-1; absent DNA, TCRdb's TRBD1 call cannot be checked. The CDR3 has 19 residues. CDR1 and CDR2 (germline): MNHEY, SVGAGI. This CDR3 reads CASSYGSYGGQGLHNEQFF.

The chain recombines TRBV7-9 with TRBJ2-5; TCRdb proposes TRBD1, but this gene call is untestable without DNA. This CDR3 has 13 amino acids. Germline assignment: CDR1 SEHNR and CDR2 FQNEAQ (reference sequence). Here the CDR3 reads CASSSTGVETQYF.

The chain employs TRBV5-1 and TRBJ2-3; the TCRdb call, TRBD2, lacks DNA for checking. The CDR3 length is 15 residues. Germline values: CDR1 SGHRS, CDR2 YFSETQ. The CDR3 sequence is CASRELAGSTDTQYF. The variable domain in full, with the rest retrieved from reference TRBV5-1 and TRBJ2-3, is KAGVTQTPRYLIKTRGQQVTLSCSPISGHRSVSWYQQTPGQGLQFLFEYFSETQRNKGNFPGRFSGRQFSNSRSEMNVSTLELGDSALYLCASRELAGSTDTQYFGPGTRLTVL.

V gene TRBV20-1 combines with J gene TRBJ2-1; checking the TCRdb D call of TRBD2 is not possible without DNA. Germline assignment: CDR1 DFQATT and CDR2 SNEGSKA (reference sequence). CDR3 length equals 15 residues. This CDR3 is CSAKKAGGPLGEQFF.

In terms of frequency, this clonotype is medium-sized. This chain links TRBV12-3 or TRBV12-4 with TRBJ2-1; there is no DNA to check the TCRdb D call of TRBD1. The CDR3 runs to 15 residues. The CDR3 sequence: CASKLGGADENEQFF.

The chain combines TRBV13 with TRBJ2-7; TCRdb calls TRBD1, which cannot be checked without DNA. Per the germline V gene, CDR1 is PRHDT and CDR2 is FYEKMQ (reference sequence). The CDR3 is 15 amino acids. The CDR3 reads CASSGTGQYSYEQYF.

The chain employs TRBV20-1 and TRBJ2-1; TCRdb calls TRBD1, which cannot be checked without DNA. Germline CDR1 reads DFQATT; CDR2 reads SNEGSKA (reference sequence). The CDR3 contains 14 residues. The CDR3: CSATPAGDYNEQFF.

This clonotype registers medium-sized by frequency. The genes are TRBV6-5 and TRBJ1-2; TCRdb's D gene call, TRBD1, goes unchecked for lack of DNA. The CDR3 runs to 16 residues. Germline CDR1 is MNHEY and CDR2 is SVGAGI. The CDR3 sequence: CASSYSGRGKNYGYTF.